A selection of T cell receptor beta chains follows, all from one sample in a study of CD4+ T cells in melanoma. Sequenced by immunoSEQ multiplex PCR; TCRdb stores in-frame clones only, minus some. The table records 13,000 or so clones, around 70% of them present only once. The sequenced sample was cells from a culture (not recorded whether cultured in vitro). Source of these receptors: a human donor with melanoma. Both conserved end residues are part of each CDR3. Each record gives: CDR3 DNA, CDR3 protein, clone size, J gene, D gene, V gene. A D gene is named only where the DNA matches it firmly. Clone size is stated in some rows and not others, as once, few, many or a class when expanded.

CDR3nt: TGTGCCAGCAGCTGGACAGGTTTTGGGACAGATACGCAGTATTTT
CDR3aa: CASSWTGFGTDTQYF
abundance: .
j_gene: TRBJ2-3
d_gene: TRBD1
v_gene: TRBV11-1

CDR3nt: TGTGCCAGCATAGCGATCGCTGGGGGAACCGGGGAGCTGTTTTTT
CDR3aa: CASIAIAGGTGELFF
abundance: .
j_gene: TRBJ2-2
d_gene: .
v_gene: TRBV7-9

CDR3nt: TGTGCCAGCAGCTTATACCCCGTAGGCTCCTACAATGAGCAGTTCTTC
CDR3aa: CASSLYPVGSYNEQFF
abundance: .
j_gene: TRBJ2-1
d_gene: .
v_gene: TRBV11-2

CDR3nt: TGTGCCAGCAGGGGGGACATGATTGGCTACACCTTC
CDR3aa: CASRGDMIGYTF
abundance: .
j_gene: TRBJ1-2
d_gene: .
v_gene: TRBV6-6

CDR3nt: TGTGCCAGCAGCTTAGTACCCCGCAGGCGTAGCGGGCGAACCAATGAGCAGTTCTTC
CDR3aa: CASSLVPRRRSGRTNEQFF
abundance: .
j_gene: TRBJ2-1
d_gene: TRBD2
v_gene: TRBV7-4

CDR3nt: TGCGCCAGCAGCTCTCACGGGGTTAGCTCCTACAATGAGCAGTTCTTC
CDR3aa: CASSSHGVSSYNEQFF
abundance: .
j_gene: TRBJ2-1
d_gene: .
v_gene: TRBV5-1

CDR3nt: TGTGCCAGCAGTTTACAGGGGGCTCCAAAGGGGTTCTTT
CDR3aa: CASSLQGAPKGFF
abundance: .
j_gene: TRBJ1-1
d_gene: TRBD1
v_gene: TRBV6-5

CDR3nt: TGTGCCTGGAGTTGGGACAGTAATCAGCCCCAGCATTTT
CDR3aa: CAWSWDSNQPQHF
abundance: .
j_gene: TRBJ1-5
d_gene: TRBD1
v_gene: TRBV30

CDR3nt: TGCGCCAGCATACCGGGGGGGGACCAGCCCCAGCATTTT
CDR3aa: CASIPGGDQPQHF
abundance: .
j_gene: TRBJ1-5
d_gene: .
v_gene: TRBV10-1

CDR3nt: TGTGCCAGCACCCTAAATCTACTGGGAGAAGCTTTCTTT
CDR3aa: CASTLNLLGEAFF
abundance: .
j_gene: TRBJ1-1
d_gene: .
v_gene: TRBV6-5

CDR3nt: .
CDR3aa: CASSPPGQYFGYTF
abundance: .
j_gene: TRBJ1-2
d_gene: .
v_gene: TRBV5-6

CDR3nt: TGTGCCAGCAGCGGTAGGGCCAGGTACAATCAGCCCCAGCATTTT
CDR3aa: CASSGRARYNQPQHF
abundance: few
j_gene: TRBJ1-5
d_gene: .
v_gene: TRBV5-8

CDR3nt: TGTGCCTGGAGTGTAAAAGGCTGGGCCTACGAGCAGTACTTC
CDR3aa: CAWSVKGWAYEQYF
abundance: .
j_gene: TRBJ2-7
d_gene: .
v_gene: TRBV30

CDR3nt: TGTGCCAGCGGCCCAACTCTAAGTGTGCTCGGGGAGCTGTTTTTT
CDR3aa: CASGPTLSVLGELFF
abundance: .
j_gene: TRBJ2-2
d_gene: .
v_gene: TRBV6-5

CDR3nt: TGTGCCAGCAGCTTGGGGGGCTTCTCCTACGAGCAGTACTTC
CDR3aa: CASSLGGFSYEQYF
abundance: once
j_gene: TRBJ2-7
d_gene: .
v_gene: TRBV5-8

CDR3nt: TGTGCCAGCAGCCCCGGACGGAACACTGAAGCTTTCTTT
CDR3aa: CASSPGRNTEAFF
abundance: few
j_gene: TRBJ1-1
d_gene: .
v_gene: TRBV7-3

CDR3nt: TGTGCCTGGAGGCAGGGACGGACTGAAGCTTTCTTT
CDR3aa: CAWRQGRTEAFF
abundance: .
j_gene: TRBJ1-1
d_gene: .
v_gene: TRBV30

CDR3nt: TGTGCCAGCAGCGGGACCCAGAGCTCTGGGGCCAACGTCCTGACTTTC
CDR3aa: CASSGTQSSGANVLTF
abundance: .
j_gene: TRBJ2-6
d_gene: .
v_gene: TRBV16

CDR3nt: TGTGCCAGCCAGACGGGGAACACTGAAGCTTTCTTT
CDR3aa: CASQTGNTEAFF
abundance: .
j_gene: TRBJ1-1
d_gene: .
v_gene: TRBV19

CDR3nt: TGCGCCAGCAGCTTGCTGACTAGCGGGGAGTACGAGCAGTACTTC
CDR3aa: CASSLLTSGEYEQYF
abundance: .
j_gene: TRBJ2-7
d_gene: TRBD2
v_gene: TRBV5-1

CDR3nt: TGCGCCAGCAGCTTGGAAGGAGGAAACTATGGCTACACCTTC
CDR3aa: CASSLEGGNYGYTF
abundance: .
j_gene: TRBJ1-2
d_gene: .
v_gene: TRBV5-1

CDR3nt: TGTGCCTGGAGTTCCCAGGGAGATACGCAGTATTTT
CDR3aa: CAWSSQGDTQYF
abundance: .
j_gene: TRBJ2-3
d_gene: .
v_gene: TRBV30

CDR3nt: TGTGCCAGCAGCTTAGCCGGTGACAAAGAGACCCAGTACTTC
CDR3aa: CASSLAGDKETQYF
abundance: .
j_gene: TRBJ2-5
d_gene: .
v_gene: TRBV7-3

CDR3nt: TGTGCCAGTAGTATAGTCCCCCGTTATCGTCCGACCTATGGCTACACCTTC
CDR3aa: CASSIVPRYRPTYGYTF
abundance: .
j_gene: TRBJ1-2
d_gene: .
v_gene: TRBV19

CDR3nt: TGTGCCAGCAGCGTAGCCCCGTCTAGAGGTTCACCCCTCCACTTT
CDR3aa: CASSVAPSRGSPLHF
abundance: once
j_gene: TRBJ1-6
d_gene: .
v_gene: TRBV9

CDR3nt: TGTGCCAGCAATGTTCAAGGACGGGGAAACACCATATATTTT
CDR3aa: CASNVQGRGNTIYF
abundance: .
j_gene: TRBJ1-3
d_gene: .
v_gene: TRBV6-5

CDR3nt: TGCAGCGTTGGGAACCACAATGAGCAGTTCTTC
CDR3aa: CSVGNHNEQFF
abundance: .
j_gene: TRBJ2-1
d_gene: .
v_gene: TRBV29-1

CDR3nt: TGTGCCAGCAGCTTAATTGTTGGGTCAGGGCTTCACTTC
CDR3aa: CASSLIVGSGLHF
abundance: few
j_gene: TRBJ2-5
d_gene: .
v_gene: TRBV11-1

CDR3nt: TGTGCCAGCAGCTTAGGACAGGGGGCTGAGAGCTACACCTTC
CDR3aa: CASSLGQGAESYTF
abundance: large
j_gene: TRBJ1-2
d_gene: TRBD1
v_gene: TRBV7-9

CDR3nt: TGCAGCGTTCTTGAGCGTAAAGAGACCCAGTACTTC
CDR3aa: CSVLERKETQYF
abundance: once
j_gene: TRBJ2-5
d_gene: .
v_gene: TRBV29-1

CDR3nt: TGCGCCAGCAGTGAGTCGGGGTTGAATGAAAAACTGTTTTTT
CDR3aa: CASSESGLNEKLFF
abundance: .
j_gene: TRBJ1-4
d_gene: .
v_gene: TRBV10-2

CDR3nt: TGTGCCAGCAGCTTATTCGAGGGACACACTGAAGCTTTCTTT
CDR3aa: CASSLFEGHTEAFF
abundance: .
j_gene: TRBJ1-1
d_gene: .
v_gene: TRBV7-8

CDR3nt: TGTGCCAGCAGCCTGGGAGCAGAGAACGTTGGAAACACCATATATTTT
CDR3aa: CASSLGAENVGNTIYF
abundance: .
j_gene: TRBJ1-3
d_gene: .
v_gene: TRBV7-2